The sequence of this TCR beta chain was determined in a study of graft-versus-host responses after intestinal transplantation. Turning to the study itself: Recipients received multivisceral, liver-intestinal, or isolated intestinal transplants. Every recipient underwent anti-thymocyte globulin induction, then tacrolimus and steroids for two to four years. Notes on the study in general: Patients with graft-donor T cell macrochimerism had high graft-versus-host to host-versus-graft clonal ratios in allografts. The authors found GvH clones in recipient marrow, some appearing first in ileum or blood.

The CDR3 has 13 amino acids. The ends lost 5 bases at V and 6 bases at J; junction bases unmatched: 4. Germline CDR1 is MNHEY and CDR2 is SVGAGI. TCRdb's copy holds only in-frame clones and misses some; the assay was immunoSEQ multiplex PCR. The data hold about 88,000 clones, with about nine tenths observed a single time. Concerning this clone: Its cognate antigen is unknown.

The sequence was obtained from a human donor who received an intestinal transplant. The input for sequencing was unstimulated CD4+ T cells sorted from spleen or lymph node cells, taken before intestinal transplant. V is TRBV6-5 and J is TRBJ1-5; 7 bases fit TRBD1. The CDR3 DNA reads TGTGCCAGCAGTGGGAACAGGGGTCAGCCCCAGCATTTT. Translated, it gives CASSGNRGQPQHF.